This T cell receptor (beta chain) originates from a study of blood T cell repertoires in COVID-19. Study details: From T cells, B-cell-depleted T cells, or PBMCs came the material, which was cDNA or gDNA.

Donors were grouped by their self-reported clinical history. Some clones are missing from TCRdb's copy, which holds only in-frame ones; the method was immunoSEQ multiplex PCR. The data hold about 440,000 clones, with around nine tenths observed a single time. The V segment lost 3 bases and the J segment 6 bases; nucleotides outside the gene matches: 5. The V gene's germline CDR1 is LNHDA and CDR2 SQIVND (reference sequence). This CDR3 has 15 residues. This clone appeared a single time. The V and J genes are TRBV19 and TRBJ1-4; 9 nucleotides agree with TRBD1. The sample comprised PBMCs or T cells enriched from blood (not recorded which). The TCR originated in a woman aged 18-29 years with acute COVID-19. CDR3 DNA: TGTGCCAGTAGTATCCGGGGACAGGGAGATGAAAAACTGTTTTTT. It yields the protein CASSIRGQGDEKLFF.